This is a list of T cell receptor beta chains from one sample in a study of blood T cell repertoires in COVID-19. Generated by immunoSEQ multiplex PCR, the TCRdb table keeps only in-frame clones and is missing some. This sample has about 180,000 clones, with approximately 88% found just once. The material sequenced was PBMCs or T cells enriched from blood (not recorded which). These receptors were obtained from a young woman who had recovered from COVID-19. Each CDR3 is given with its conserved first and last residue. Not every row has a clone size; where given, it reads once, few, many or a size class.

TRBV7-2 once CASSVLFGGGEWEQFF
TRBV9 - CASSQSGTTAGNTIYF
TRBV7-9 - CASSLSRLAPGDEQFF
TRBV2 - CASRLRLAGTTDTQYF
TRBV23-1 - CASSRGTPGSYNSPLHF
TRBV5-6 - CASSFVNTEAFF
TRBV4-3 - CASSPTGSSYNEQFF
TRBV10-3 few CAISESGGPPPYEQYF
TRBV6-2/TRBV6-3 - CASSYNIPDRETGAFF
TRBV19 - CASSRGAPPNRPQHF
TRBV28 - CASSRDQPQHF
TRBV3-1/TRBV3-2 - CASTPGRAGNTIYF
TRBV6-2/TRBV6-3 - CASSYSGTGGYSNQPQHF
TRBV4-3 - CASSQETGLGNQPQHF
TRBV3-1/TRBV3-2 - CASSPHGAAQGGEKLFF
TRBV4-1 - CASSRVPGLAGVSTDTQYF
TRBV3-1/TRBV3-2 - CASSQKPIRDRVSQPQHF
TRBV19 - CASSREVNYGYTF
TRBV10-1 - CASSSNGEIGTEAFF
TRBV24-1 - CATSVRTVTRAGNTIYF
TRBV5-8 - CASSLGIAAYSNQPQHF
TRBV7-7 - CASSLGGAGANVLTF
TRBV2 - CASRETSGEYNEQFF
TRBV28 once CASSPRDGYTF
TRBV11-2 - CASSLGFTATGWSHEQYF
TRBV4-1 - CASSQDSESYGYTF
TRBV5-1 - CASSLEQGGTDTQYF
TRBV7-2 few CASSLERQVEKLFF
TRBV4-2 once CASTETGYGYTF
TRBV7-9 few CASSLAERAFSGNTIYF
TRBV9 - CASSPGGTGELFF
TRBV27 - CASSPNSYYPDTINQPQHF
TRBV5-1 - CASSGGAHNEQFF
TRBV29-1 - CSVFKQGAGEKLFF
TRBV7-9 - CASRGGLQAFYGYTF
TRBV27 few CASRNRDSQQETQYF
TRBV11-2 few CASSLVVGMSEQFF
TRBV9 - CASSGSRGGTDTQYF
TRBV5-5 - CASSVQGALNSGYTF
TRBV30 - CAWRTDNTEAFF
TRBV7-5 - CARFLANSPGNTIYF
TRBV5-6 - CASRTLNEAETQYF
TRBV19 - CASTRGSNTGELFF
TRBV29-1 - CSVGSIGGGYEQYF
TRBV19 - CASSIRTSTEQYF
TRBV24-1 once CATSVGGRAYEQFF
TRBV19 - CASRPGGSGNTIYF
TRBV9 few CASSAGVNQPQHF
TRBV19 - CASSWDTRPEAFF
TRBV7-2 - CASSVTGGSDGYTF
TRBV28 - CASSPWSYGYTF
TRBV10-2 - CASTGQVNEKLFF
TRBV7-9 - CASSLDRSSGFNYGYTF
TRBV28 - CASSLSIDSGGNQPQHF
TRBV5-1 - CASSPTGNEQFF
TRBV19 - CASRVNSGQGSKNIQYF
TRBV4-2 - CASSQDPTGGYGYTF
TRBV3-1/TRBV3-2 - CASSQAGHTYEQYF
TRBV28 - CAGRGGGEGEKLFF